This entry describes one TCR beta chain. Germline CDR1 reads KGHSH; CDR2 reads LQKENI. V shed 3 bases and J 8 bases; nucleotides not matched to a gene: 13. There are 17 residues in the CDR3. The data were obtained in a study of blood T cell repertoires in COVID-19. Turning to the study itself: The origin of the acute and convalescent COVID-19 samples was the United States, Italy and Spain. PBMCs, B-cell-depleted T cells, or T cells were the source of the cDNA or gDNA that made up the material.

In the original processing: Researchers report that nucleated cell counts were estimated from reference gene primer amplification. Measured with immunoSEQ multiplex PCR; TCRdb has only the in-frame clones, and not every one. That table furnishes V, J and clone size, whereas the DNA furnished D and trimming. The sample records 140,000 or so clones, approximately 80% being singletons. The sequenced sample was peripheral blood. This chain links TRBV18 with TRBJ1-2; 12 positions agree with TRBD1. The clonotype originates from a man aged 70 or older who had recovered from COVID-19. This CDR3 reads CASSPSPGQGAQVGYTF. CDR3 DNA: TGTGCCAGCTCACCCTCACCGGGACAGGGGGCGCAGGTCGGCTACACCTTC.